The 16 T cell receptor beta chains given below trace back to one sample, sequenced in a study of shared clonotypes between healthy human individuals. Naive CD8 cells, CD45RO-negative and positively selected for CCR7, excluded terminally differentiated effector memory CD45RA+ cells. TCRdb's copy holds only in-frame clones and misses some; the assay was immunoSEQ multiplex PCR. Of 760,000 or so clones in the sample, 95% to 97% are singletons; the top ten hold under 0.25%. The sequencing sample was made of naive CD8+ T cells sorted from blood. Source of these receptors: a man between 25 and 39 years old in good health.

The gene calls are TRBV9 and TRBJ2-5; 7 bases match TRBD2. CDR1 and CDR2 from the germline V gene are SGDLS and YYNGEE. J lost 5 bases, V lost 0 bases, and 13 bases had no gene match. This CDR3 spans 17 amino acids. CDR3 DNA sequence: TGTGCCAGCAGCGTAGACGGGAGAACTAGCGTCCGGGAGACCCAGTACTTC. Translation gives CASSVDGRTSVRETQYF.

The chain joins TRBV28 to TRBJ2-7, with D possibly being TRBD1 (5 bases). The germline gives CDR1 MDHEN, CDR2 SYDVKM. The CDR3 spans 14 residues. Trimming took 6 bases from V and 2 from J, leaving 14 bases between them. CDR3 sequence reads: CASSPRQYTYEQYF. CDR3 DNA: TGTGCCAGCAGCCCGAGACAGTATACCTACGAGCAGTACTTC.

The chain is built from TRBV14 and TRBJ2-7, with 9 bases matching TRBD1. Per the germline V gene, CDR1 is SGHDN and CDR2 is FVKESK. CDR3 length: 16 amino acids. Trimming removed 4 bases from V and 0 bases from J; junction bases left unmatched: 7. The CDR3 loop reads CASSRLGTGNSYEQYF. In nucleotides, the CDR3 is TGTGCCAGCAGCCGATTAGGGACAGGGAACTCCTACGAGCAGTACTTC. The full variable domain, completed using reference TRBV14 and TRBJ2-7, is EAGVTQFPSHSVIEKGQTVTLRCDPISGHDNLYWYRRVMGKEIKFLLHFVKESKQDESGMPNNRFLAERTGGTYSTLKVQPAELEDSGVYFCASSRLGTGNSYEQYFGPGTRLTVT.

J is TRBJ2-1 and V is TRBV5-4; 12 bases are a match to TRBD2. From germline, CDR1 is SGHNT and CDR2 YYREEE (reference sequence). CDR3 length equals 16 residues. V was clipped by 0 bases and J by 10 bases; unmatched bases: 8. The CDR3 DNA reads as TGTGCCAGCAGCTTGGTTGAGACTAGCGGGAGCGGGGAGCAGTTCTTC. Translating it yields CASSLVETSGSGEQFF.

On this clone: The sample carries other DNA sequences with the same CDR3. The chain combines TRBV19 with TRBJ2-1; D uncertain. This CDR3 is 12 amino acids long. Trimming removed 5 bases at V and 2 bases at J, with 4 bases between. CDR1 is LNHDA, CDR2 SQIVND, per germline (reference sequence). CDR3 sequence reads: CASSSTYNEQFF. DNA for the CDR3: TGTGCCAGTAGTTCCACCTACAATGAGCAGTTCTTC.

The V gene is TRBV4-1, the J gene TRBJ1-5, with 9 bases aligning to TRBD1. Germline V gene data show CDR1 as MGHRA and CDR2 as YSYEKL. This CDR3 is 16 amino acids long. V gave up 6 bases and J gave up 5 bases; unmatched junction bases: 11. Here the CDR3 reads CASSQTDRGLHQPQHF. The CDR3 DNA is TGCGCCAGCAGTCAAACCGACAGGGGGTTGCATCAGCCCCAGCATTTT.

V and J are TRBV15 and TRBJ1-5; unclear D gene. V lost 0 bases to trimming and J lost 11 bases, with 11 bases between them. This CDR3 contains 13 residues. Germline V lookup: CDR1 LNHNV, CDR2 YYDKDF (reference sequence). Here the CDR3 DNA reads TGTGCCACCAGCAGAGATCAGTCGGTATCCCAGCATTTT. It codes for CATSRDQSVSQHF.

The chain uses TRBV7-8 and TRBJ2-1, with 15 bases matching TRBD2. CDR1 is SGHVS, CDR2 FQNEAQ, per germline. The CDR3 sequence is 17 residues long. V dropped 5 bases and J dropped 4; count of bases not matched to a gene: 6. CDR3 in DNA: TGTGCCAGCAGCGTCCCGGGACTAGCGGGGGGTTACAATGAGCAGTTCTTC. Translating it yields CASSVPGLAGGYNEQFF.

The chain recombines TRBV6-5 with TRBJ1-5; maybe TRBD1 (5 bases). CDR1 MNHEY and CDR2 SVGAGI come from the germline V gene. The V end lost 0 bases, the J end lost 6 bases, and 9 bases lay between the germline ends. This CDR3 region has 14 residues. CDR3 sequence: CASSYSEGIQPQHF. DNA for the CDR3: TGTGCCAGCAGTTACTCGGAGGGGATTCAGCCCCAGCATTTT.

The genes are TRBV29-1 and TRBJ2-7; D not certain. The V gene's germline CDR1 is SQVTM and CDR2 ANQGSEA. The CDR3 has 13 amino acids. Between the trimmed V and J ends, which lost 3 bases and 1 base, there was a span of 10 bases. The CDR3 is CSVDSGGSYEQYF. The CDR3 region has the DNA TGCAGCGTTGATAGTGGCGGTTCCTACGAGCAGTACTTC.

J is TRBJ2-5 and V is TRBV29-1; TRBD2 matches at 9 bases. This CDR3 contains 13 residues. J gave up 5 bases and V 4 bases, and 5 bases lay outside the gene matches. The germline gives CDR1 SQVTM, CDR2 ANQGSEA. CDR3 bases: TGCAGCGTTGGGGGACTAGCTGGTGAGACCCAGTACTTC. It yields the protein CSVGGLAGETQYF.

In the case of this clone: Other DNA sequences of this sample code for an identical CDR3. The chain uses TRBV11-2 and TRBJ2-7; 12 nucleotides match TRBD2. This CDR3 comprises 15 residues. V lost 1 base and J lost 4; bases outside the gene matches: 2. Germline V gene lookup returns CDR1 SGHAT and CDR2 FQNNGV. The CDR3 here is CASSLGGLAGYEQYF. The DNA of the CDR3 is TGTGCCAGCAGCTTAGGTGGACTAGCGGGGTACGAGCAGTACTTC.

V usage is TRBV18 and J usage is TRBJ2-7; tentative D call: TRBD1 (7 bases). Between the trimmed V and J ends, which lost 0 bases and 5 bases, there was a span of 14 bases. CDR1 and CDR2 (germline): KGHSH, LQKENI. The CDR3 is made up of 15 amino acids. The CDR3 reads CASSPPTGQRDEQYF. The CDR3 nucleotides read TGTGCCAGCTCACCACCGACGGGACAGCGGGACGAGCAGTACTTC.

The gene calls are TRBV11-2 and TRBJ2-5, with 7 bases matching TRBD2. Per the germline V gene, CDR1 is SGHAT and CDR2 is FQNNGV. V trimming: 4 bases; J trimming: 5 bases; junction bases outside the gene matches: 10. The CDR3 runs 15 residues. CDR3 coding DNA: TGTGCCAGCAGCTCCTCGTGGAGCGGGATGGAGACCCAGTACTTC. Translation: CASSSSWSGMETQYF.

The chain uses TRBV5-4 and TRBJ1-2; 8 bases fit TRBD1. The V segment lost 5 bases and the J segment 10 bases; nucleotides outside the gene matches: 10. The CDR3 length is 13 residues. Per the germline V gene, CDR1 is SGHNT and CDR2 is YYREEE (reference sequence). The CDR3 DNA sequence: TGTGCCAGCAGTTTTGGACAGGGTACTGCCTACACCTTC. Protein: CASSFGQGTAYTF.

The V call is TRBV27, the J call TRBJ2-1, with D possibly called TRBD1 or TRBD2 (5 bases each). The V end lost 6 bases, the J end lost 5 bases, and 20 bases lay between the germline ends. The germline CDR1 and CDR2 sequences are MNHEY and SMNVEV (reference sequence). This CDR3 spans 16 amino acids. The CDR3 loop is CASRYYRDGPHNEQFF. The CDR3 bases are TGTGCCAGCAGATACTACCGGGACGGCCCCCACAATGAGCAGTTCTTC.